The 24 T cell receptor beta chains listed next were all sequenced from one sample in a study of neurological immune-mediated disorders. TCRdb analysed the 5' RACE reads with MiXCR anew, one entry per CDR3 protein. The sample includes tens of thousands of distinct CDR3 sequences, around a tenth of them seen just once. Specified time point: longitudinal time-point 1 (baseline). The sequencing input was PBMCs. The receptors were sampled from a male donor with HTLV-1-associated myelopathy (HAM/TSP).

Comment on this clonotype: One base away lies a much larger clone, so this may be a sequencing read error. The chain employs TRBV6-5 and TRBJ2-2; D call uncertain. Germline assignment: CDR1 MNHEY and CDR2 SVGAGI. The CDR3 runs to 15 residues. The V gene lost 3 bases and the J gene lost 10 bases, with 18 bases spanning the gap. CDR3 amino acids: CASSYQPSVAVELFF. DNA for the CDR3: TGTGCCAGCAGTTATCAACCTAGTGTCGCCGTGGAGCTGTTTTTT.

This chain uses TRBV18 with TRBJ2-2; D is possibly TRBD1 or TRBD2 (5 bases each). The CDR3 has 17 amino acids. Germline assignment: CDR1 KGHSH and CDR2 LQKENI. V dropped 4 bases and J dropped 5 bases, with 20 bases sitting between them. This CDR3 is CASSRNTMGPSTGELFF. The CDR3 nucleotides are TGTGCCAGCTCACGTAACACGATGGGACCTTCAACCGGGGAGCTGTTTTTT.

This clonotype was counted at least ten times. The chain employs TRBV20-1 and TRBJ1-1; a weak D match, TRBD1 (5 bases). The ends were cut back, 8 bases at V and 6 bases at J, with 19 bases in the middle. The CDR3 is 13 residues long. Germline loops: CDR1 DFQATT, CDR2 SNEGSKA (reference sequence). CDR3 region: CSTGGGVFAEAFF. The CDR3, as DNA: TGCAGTACCGGGGGGGGTGTCTTCGCTGAAGCTTTCTTT.

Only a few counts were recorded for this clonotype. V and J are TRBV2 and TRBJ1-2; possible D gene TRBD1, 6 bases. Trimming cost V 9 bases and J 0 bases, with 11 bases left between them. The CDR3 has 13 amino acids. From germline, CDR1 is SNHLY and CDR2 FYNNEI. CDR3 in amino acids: CARGTPTNYGYTF. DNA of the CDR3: TGTGCCAGAGGGACACCTACTAACTATGGCTACACCTTC.

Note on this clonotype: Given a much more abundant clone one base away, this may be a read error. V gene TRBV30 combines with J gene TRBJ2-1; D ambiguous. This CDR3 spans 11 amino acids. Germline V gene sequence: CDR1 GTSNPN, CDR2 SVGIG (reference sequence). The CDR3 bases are TGTGCCTGGGGCAGCCTGAATGATCAGTTCTTC. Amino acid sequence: CAWGSLNDQFF.

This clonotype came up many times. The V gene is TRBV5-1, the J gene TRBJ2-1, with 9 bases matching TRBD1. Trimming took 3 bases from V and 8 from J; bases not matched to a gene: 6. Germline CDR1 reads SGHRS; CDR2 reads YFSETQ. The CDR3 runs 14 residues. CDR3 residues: CASSWGTGMDEQFF. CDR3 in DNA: TGCGCCAGCAGCTGGGGGACAGGGATGGATGAGCAGTTCTTC.

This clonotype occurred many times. Here the CDR3 DNA reads TGTGCCATCAGTGGTGATCTAAGCAATCAGCCCCAGCATTTT. Encoded protein: CAISGDLSNQPQHF. This chain connects TRBV10-3 to TRBJ1-5; D is ambiguous. Trimming removed 4 bases from V and 1 base from J, with 8 bases in between. The length of the CDR3 is 14 residues. Germline V lookup: CDR1 ENHRY, CDR2 SYGVKD.

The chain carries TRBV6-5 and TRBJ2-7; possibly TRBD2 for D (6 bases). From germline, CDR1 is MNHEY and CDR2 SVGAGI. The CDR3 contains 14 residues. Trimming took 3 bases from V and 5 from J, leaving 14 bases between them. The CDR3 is CASSYQGTSDEQYF. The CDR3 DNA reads TGTGCCAGCAGTTATCAAGGGACTTCCGACGAGCAGTACTTC.

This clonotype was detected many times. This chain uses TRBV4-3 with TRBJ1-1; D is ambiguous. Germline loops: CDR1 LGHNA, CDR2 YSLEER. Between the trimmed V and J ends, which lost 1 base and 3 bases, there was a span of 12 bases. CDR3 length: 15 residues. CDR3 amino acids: CASSQGGSRDTEAFF. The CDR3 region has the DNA TGCGCCAGCAGCCAAGGGGGTAGTAGAGACACTGAAGCTTTCTTT.

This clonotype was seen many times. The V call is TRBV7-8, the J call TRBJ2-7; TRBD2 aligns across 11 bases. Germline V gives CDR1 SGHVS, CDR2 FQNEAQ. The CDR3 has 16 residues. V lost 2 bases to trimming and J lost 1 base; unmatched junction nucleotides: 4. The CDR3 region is CASSLFGTSGSYEQYF. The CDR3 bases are TGTGCCAGCAGCTTATTCGGGACTAGCGGATCCTACGAGCAGTACTTC. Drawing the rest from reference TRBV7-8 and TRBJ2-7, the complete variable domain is GAGVSQSPRYKVAKRGQDVALRCDPISGHVSLFWYQQALGQGPEFLTYFQNEAQLDKSGLPSDRFFAERPEGSVSTLKIQRTQQEDSAVYLCASSLFGTSGSYEQYFGPGTRLTVT.

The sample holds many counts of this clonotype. The CDR3 spells CASSTGQPPWGTEAFF. The DNA for the CDR3 is TGCGCCAGCAGCACCGGACAGCCCCCATGGGGCACTGAAGCTTTCTTT. V and J are TRBV5-1 and TRBJ1-1; perhaps TRBD1 as D (6 bases). Germline loops: CDR1 SGHRS, CDR2 YFSETQ. The CDR3 totals 16 residues. Trimming took 4 bases from V and 4 from J, leaving 20 bases between them.

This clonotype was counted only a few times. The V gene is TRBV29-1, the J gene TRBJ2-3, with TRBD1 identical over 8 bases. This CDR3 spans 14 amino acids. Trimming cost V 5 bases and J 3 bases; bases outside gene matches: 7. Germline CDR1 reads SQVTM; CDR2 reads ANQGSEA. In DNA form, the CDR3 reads TGCAGCGTTATAGGCAGGGGGCGAACAGATACGCAGTATTTT. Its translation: CSVIGRGRTDTQYF.

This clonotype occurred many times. CDR3 DNA: TGTGCCAGCAGTGGGTACCGCGTGGAGACCCAGTACTTC. It codes for CASSGYRVETQYF. The rearrangement uses TRBV2 and TRBJ2-5; D is undetermined. V lost 4 bases and J lost 5, with 11 bases in between. CDR1 and CDR2 from the germline V gene are SNHLY and FYNNEI. This CDR3 contains 13 residues.

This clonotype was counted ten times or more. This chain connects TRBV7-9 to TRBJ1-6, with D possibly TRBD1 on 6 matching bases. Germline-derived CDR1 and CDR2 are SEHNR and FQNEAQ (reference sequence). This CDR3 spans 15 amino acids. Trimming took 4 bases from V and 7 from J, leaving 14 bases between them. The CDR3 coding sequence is TGTGCCAGCAGCTCCATGACAGGAGAGAATTCACCCCTCCACTTT. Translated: CASSSMTGENSPLHF.

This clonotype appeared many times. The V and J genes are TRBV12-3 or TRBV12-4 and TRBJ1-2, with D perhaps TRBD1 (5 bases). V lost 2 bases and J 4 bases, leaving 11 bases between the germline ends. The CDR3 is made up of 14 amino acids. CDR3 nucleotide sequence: TGTGCCAGCAGTTTACGACTGGGGGGCTATGGCTACACCTTC. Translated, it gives CASSLRLGGYGYTF.

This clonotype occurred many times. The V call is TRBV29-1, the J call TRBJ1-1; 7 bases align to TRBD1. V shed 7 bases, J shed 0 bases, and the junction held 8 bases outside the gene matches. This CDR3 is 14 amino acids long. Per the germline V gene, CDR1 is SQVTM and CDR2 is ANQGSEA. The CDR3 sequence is CSGVATGLNTEAFF. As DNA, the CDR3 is TGCAGCGGGGTGGCGACAGGGCTGAACACTGAAGCTTTCTTT.

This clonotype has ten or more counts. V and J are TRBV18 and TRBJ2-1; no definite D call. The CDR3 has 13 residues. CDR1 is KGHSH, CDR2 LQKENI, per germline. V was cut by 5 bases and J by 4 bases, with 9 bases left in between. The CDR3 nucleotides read TGTGCCAGCTCAGGTGGTTTTTACAATGAGCAGTTCTTC. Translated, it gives CASSGGFYNEQFF.

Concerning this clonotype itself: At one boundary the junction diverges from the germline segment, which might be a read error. CDR3 DNA: TGTGACAGCAGCTTAAGGCGGCCTAACACCGAGGAGCTGTTTTTT. Translation: CDSSLRRPNTEELFF. The rearrangement uses TRBV7-2 and TRBJ2-2; D gene ambiguous. Germline lookup yields CDR1 SGHTA and CDR2 FQGNSA. This CDR3 has 15 amino acids. Combining the CDR3 with reference TRBV7-2 and TRBJ2-2 gives the whole variable domain GAGVSQSPSNKVTEKGKDVELRCDPISGHTALYWYRQSLGQGLEFLIYFQGNSAPDKSGLPSDRFSAERTGGSVSTLTIQRTQQEDSAVYLCDSSLRRPNTEELFFGEGSRLTVL.

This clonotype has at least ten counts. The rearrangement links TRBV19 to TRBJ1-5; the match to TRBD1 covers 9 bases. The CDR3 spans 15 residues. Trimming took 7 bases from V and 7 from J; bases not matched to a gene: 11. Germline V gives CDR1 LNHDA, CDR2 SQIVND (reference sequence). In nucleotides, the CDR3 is TGTGCCAGTAAACCAGGACAGGGGAGAGGGCAGCCCCAGCATTTT. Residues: CASKPGQGRGQPQHF.

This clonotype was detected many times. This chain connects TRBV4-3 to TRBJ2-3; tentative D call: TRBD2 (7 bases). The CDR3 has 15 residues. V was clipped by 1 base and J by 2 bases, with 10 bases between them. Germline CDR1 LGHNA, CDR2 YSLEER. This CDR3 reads CASSQAGGNTDTQYF. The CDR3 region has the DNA TGCGCCAGCAGCCAAGCGGGGGGCAACACAGATACGCAGTATTTT.

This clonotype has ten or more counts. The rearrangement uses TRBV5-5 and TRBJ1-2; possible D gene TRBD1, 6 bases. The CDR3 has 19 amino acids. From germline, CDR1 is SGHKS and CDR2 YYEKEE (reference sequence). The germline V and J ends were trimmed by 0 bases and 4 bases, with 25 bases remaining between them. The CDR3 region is CASSLVGGAGSAQIYGYTF. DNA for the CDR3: TGTGCCAGCAGCTTGGTCGGGGGGGCGGGCAGTGCCCAAATCTATGGCTACACCTTC.

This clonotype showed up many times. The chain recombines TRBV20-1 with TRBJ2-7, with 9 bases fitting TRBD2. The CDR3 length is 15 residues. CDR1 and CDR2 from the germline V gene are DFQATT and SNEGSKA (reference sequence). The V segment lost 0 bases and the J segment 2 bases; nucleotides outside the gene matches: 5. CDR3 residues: CSAREARGGTYEQYF. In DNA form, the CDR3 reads TGCAGTGCTAGAGAGGCGCGGGGGGGGACCTACGAGCAGTACTTC.

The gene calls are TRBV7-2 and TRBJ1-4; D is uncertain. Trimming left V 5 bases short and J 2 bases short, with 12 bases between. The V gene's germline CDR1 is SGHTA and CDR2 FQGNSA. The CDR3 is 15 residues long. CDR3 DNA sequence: TGTGCCAGCAGCCCGCCTGGGCCCACTAATGAAAAACTGTTTTTT. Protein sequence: CASSPPGPTNEKLFF.

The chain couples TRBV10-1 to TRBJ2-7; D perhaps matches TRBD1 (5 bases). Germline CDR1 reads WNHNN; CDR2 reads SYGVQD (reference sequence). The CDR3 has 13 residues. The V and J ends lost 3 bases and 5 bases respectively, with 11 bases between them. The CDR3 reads CASSDIQGNEQYF. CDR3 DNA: TGCGCCAGCAGTGATATCCAGGGTAACGAGCAGTACTTC.